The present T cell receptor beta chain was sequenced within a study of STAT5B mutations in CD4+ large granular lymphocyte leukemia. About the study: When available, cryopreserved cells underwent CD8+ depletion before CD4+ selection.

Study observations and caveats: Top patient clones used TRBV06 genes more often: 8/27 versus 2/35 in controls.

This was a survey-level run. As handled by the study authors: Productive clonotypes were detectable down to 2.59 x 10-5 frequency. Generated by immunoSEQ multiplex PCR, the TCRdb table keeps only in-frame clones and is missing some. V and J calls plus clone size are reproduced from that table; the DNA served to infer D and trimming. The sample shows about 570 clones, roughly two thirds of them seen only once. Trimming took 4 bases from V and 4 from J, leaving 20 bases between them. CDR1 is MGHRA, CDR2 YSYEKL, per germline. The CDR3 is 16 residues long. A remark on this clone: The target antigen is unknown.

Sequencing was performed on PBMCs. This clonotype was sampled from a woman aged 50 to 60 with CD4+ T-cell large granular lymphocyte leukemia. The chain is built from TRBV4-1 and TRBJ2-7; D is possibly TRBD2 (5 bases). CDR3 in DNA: TGCGCCAGCAGCCCGGCCCATGAGCGGCCCCTTTACGAGCAGTACTTC. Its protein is CASSPAHERPLYEQYF.